This TCR beta chain derives from a study of blood T cells in healthy people across ages. Findings of the study overall: Diversity estimates from one million T cells were considered underestimates. When set beside aged donors, long-lived donors presented more naive CD4+ cells and higher diversity.

The germline gives CDR1 MDHEN, CDR2 SYDVKM. The CDR3 is 13 residues long. To note about this clonotype: Its antigen is as yet unknown.

Together with a sample-barcoded 5' primer, a J-beta primer mix was included in a second PCR lasting about 7 to 12 cycles. Every cDNA molecule bore a tag from a template-switch adaptor containing 12 random nucleotides. TCRdb ran MiXCR on the 5' RACE reads and lists one entry per CDR3 protein. The data contain roughly 860,000 distinct CDR3 sequences, about 59% of them singletons. Those donating, healthy Caucasian individuals from Russia, were aged roughly 6 to 90. Sequenced material: blood. The chain couples TRBV28 to TRBJ2-5; D remains ambiguous. The better agreement between TRBJ2-7 and the DNA end casts doubt on the J call. The TCR originated in a man under 40 in good health. Here the CDR3 DNA reads TGTGCCAGCAGTTTCAGAACACCCTACGAGCAGTACTTC. It codes for CASSFRTPYEQYF.